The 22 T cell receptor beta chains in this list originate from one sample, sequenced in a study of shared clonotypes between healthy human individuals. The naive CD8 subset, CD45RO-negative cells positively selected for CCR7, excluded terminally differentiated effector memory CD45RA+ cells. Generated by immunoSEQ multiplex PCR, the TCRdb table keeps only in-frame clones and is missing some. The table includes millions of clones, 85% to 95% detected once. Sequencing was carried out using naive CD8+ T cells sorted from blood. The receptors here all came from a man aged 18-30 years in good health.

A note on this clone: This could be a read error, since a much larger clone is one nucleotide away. For the CDR3, the DNA is TGTACCTGGACCGGACAGGGTAATCAGCCCCAGCATTTT. The encoded protein is CTWTGQGNQPQHF. The chain has TRBV30 and TRBJ1-5; 8 bases align to TRBD1. Looked up from germline, CDR1 is GTSNPN and CDR2 is SVGIG (reference sequence). The CDR3 length is 13 residues.

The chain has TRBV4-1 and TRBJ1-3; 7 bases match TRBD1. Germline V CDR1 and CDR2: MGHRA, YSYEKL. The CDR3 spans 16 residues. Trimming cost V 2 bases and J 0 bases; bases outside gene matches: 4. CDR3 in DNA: TGCGCCAGCAGCCAACCGGGACAGTTCTCTGGAAACACCATATATTTT. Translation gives CASSQPGQFSGNTIYF.

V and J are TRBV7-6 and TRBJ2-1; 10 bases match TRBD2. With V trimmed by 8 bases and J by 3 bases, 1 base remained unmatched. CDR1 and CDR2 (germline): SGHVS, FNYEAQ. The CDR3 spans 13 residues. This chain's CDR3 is CASRTSGYNEQFF. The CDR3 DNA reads TGTGCCAGCCGGACTAGCGGCTACAATGAGCAGTTCTTC.

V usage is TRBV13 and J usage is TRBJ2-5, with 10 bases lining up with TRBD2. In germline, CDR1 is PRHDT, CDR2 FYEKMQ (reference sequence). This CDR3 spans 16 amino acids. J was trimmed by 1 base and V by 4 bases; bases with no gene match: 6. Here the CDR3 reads CASSSGLAYPQETQYF. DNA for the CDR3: TGTGCCAGCAGCTCGGGACTAGCGTATCCCCAAGAGACCCAGTACTTC.

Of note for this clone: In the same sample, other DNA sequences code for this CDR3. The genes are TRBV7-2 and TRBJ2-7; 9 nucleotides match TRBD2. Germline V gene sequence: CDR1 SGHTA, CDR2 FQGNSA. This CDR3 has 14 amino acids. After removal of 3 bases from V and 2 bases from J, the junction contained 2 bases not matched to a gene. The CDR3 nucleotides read TGTGCCAGCAGCTTGGCGGGAGGGGCCTACGAGCAGTACTTC. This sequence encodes CASSLAGGAYEQYF.

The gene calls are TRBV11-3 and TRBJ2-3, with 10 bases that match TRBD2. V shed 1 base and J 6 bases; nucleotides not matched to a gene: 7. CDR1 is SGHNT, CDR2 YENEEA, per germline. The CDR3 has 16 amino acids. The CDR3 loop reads CASSLVTSGEEDTQYF. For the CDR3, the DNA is TGTGCCAGCAGCTTAGTAACTAGCGGGGAGGAGGATACGCAGTATTTT. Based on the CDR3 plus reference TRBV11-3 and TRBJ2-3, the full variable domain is EAGVVQSPRYKIIEKKQPVAFWCNPISGHNTLYWYLQNLGQGPELLIRYENEEAVDDSQLPKDRFSAERLKGVDSTLKIQPAELGDSAVYLCASSLVTSGEEDTQYFGPGTRLTVL.

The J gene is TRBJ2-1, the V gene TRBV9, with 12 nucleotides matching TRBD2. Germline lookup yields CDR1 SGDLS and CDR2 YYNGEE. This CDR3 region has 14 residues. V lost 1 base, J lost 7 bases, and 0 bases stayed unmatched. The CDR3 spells CASSVLAGGNEQFF. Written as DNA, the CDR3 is TGTGCCAGCAGCGTACTAGCGGGAGGGAATGAGCAGTTCTTC.

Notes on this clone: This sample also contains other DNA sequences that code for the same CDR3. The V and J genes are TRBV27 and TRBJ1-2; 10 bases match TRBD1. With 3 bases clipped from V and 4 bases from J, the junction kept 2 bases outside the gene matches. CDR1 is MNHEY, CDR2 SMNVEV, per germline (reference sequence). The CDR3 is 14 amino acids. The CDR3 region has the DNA TGTGCCAGCAGTTTGGGACAGGGGACCTATGGCTACACCTTC. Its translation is CASSLGQGTYGYTF.

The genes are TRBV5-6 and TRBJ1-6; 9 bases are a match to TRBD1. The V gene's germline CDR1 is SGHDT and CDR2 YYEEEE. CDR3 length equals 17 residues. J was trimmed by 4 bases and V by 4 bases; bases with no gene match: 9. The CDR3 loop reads CASSNTGGAGYNSPLHF. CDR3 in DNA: TGTGCCAGCAGCAACACAGGGGGCGCGGGGTATAATTCACCCCTCCACTTT.

The DNA of the CDR3 is TGTGCCAGCAGCTCCCCCGGGGGGGGCGTTAAGGAGGAGACCCAGTACTTC. This codes for CASSSPGGGVKEETQYF. The chain links TRBV13 to TRBJ2-5; 8 positions match TRBD2. V gave up 4 bases and J gave up 5 bases; unmatched junction bases: 15. Germline V gene data show CDR1 as PRHDT and CDR2 as FYEKMQ (reference sequence). The CDR3 is made up of 17 amino acids.

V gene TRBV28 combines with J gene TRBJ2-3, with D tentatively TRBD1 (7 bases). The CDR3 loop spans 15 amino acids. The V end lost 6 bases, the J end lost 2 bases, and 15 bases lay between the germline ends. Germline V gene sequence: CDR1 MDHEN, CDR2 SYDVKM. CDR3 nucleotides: TGTGCCAGCAGCCCTCAGGGGGGAGTCACAGATACGCAGTATTTT. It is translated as CASSPQGGVTDTQYF.

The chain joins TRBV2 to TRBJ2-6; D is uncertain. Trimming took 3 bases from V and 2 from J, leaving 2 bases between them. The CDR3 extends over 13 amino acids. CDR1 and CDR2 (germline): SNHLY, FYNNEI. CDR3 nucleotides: TGTGCCAGCAGTGAGCCTGGGGCCAACGTCCTGACTTTC. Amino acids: CASSEPGANVLTF.

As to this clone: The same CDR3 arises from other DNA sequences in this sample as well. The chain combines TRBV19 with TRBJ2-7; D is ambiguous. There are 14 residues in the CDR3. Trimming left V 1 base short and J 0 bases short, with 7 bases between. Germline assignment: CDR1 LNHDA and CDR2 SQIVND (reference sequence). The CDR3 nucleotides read TGTGCCAGTAGTATAGGTACCGGCTCCTACGAGCAGTACTTC. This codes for CASSIGTGSYEQYF.

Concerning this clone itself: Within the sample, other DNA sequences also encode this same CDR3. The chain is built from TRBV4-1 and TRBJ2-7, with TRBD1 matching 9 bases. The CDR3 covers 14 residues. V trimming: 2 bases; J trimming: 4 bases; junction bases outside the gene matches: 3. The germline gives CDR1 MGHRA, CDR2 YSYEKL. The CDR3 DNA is TGCGCCAGCAGCCAAAAACAGGGGGCATACGAGCAGTACTTC. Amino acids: CASSQKQGAYEQYF.

The CDR3 DNA reads as TGTGCCAGCAGCTTCGGGGGCATTAATGAGCAGTTCTTC. This codes for CASSFGGINEQFF. This chain connects TRBV5-4 to TRBJ2-1; possibly TRBD1 or TRBD2 for D (6 bases each). The CDR3 totals 13 residues. Trimming removed 2 bases from V and 7 bases from J, with 10 bases in between. Looked up from germline, CDR1 is SGHNT and CDR2 is YYREEE (reference sequence).

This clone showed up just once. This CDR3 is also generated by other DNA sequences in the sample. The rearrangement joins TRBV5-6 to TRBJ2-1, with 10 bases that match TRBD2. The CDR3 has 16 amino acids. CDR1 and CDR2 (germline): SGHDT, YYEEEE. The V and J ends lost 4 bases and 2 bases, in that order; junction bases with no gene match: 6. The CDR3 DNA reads TGTGCCAGCAGCCCAGAGACTAGCGGGCCCTACAATGAGCAGTTCTTC. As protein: CASSPETSGPYNEQFF.

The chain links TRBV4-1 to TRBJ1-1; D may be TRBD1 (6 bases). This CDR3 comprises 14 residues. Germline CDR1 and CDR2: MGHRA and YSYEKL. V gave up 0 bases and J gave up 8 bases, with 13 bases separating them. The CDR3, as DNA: TGCGCCAGCAGCCAAGATCGGGGGACACTCGAAGCTTTCTTT. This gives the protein CASSQDRGTLEAFF.

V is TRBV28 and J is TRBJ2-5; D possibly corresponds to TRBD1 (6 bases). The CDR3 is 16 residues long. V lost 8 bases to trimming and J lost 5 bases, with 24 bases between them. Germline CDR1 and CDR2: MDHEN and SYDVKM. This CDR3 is CASQGNQQGWGETQYF. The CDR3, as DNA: TGTGCCAGCCAGGGAAATCAACAGGGTTGGGGGGAGACCCAGTACTTC.

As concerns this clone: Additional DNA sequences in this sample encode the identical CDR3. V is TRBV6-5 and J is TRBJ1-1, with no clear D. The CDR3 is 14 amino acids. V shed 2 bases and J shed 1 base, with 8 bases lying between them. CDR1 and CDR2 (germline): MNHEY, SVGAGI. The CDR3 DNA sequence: TGTGCCAGCAGTTACCTACGGGAGAACACTGAAGCTTTCTTT. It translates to CASSYLRENTEAFF.

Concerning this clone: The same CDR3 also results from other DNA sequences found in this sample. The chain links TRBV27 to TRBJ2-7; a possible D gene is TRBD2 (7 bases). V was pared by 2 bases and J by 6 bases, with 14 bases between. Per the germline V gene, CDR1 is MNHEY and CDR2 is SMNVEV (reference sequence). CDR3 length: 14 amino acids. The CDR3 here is CASSLAGGPGEQYF. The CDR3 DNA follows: TGTGCCAGCAGTTTAGCCGGGGGGCCTGGCGAGCAGTACTTC.

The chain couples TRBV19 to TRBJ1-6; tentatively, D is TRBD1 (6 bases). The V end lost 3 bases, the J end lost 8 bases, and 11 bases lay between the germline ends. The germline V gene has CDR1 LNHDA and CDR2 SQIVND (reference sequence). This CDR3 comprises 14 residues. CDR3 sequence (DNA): TGTGCCAGTAGTATCTCTTGGACAGATTCACCCCTCCACTTT. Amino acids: CASSISWTDSPLHF.

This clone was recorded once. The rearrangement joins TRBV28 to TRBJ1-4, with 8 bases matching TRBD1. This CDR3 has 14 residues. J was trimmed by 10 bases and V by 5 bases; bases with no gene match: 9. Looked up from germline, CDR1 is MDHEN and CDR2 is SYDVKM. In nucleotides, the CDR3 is TGTGCCAGCAGTCTTACTACAGGGGGTGTAAAACTGTTTTTT. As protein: CASSLTTGGVKLFF.